Listed below are T cell receptor beta chains from one sample, sequenced in a study of blood T cell repertoires in COVID-19. The table came from immunoSEQ multiplex PCR; TCRdb's copy has only in-frame clones and leaves some out. The sample yields around 170,000 clones, about 74% seen once. Sequencing was performed on peripheral blood. Receptor source: a woman aged 80 or older with acute or convalescent COVID-19. Each CDR3 is given with its conserved first and last residue. The D gene is left open where the match is weak. Rows may omit the clone size; those that give it use once, few, many or a size class.

V	J	size	D	CDR3	DNA
TRBV6-5	TRBJ2-1	.	.	CASTETNNEQFF	TGTGCCAGCACGGAGACTAACAATGAGCAGTTCTTC
TRBV4-1	TRBJ1-5	.	.	CASSESPQRFYSQPQHF	TGCGCCAGCAGCGAAAGCCCCCAGAGGTTTTATAGTCAGCCCCAGCATTTT
TRBV2	TRBJ1-1	once	TRBD1	CASSGLTGATEAFF	TGTGCCAGCAGTGGCTTGACAGGGGCAACTGAAGCTTTCTTT
TRBV6-5	TRBJ2-7	.	TRBD1	CASSPSGTGEYEQYF	TGTGCCAGCAGTCCCTCCGGGACAGGTGAATACGAGCAGTACTTC
TRBV5-6	TRBJ1-5	.	.	CASSFGQRNQPQHF	TGTGCCAGCAGCTTCGGACAGCGCAATCAGCCCCAGCATTTT
TRBV18	TRBJ1-1	few	TRBD1	CASSETGGTEAFF	TGTGCCAGCTCAGAGACAGGGGGCACTGAAGCTTTCTTT
TRBV5-1	TRBJ2-5	few	TRBD1	CASSLDRGETQYF	TGCGCCAGCAGCTTGGACAGGGGAGAGACCCAGTACTTC
TRBV7-2	TRBJ2-1	few	.	CASSNPGEPGDEQFF	TGTGCCAGCAGCAACCCGGGGGAGCCCGGGGATGAGCAGTTCTTC
TRBV24-1	TRBJ2-5	once	.	CATSEGFQETQYF	TGTGCCACCTCCGAGGGCTTTCAAGAGACCCAGTACTTC
TRBV3-1/TRBV3-2	TRBJ1-3	.	.	CASSEMHARNTIYF	TGTGCCAGCAGCGAGATGCACGCACGAAACACCATATATTTT
TRBV27	TRBJ1-5	.	.	CASSLTFPVSNQPQHF	TGTGCCAGCAGTTTAACTTTCCCGGTGAGCAATCAGCCCCAGCATTTT
TRBV7-9	TRBJ1-1	few	TRBD1	CASSQTERGQGYTEAFF	TGTGCCAGCAGCCAAACCGAGAGGGGACAGGGATACACTGAAGCTTTCTTT
TRBV10-3	TRBJ1-2	.	.	CAISDREFGYGYTF	TGTGCCATCAGTGACAGGGAATTCGGCTATGGCTACACCTTC
TRBV29-1	TRBJ2-1	.	TRBD2	CSVGAGTSGLNEQFF	TGCAGCGTTGGAGCGGGGACTAGCGGTTTAAATGAGCAGTTCTTC
TRBV27	TRBJ1-5	few	TRBD1	CASSFQGAGIDQPQHF	TGTGCCAGCAGTTTCCAGGGGGCCGGGATCGATCAGCCCCAGCATTTT
TRBV6-5	TRBJ2-5	.	TRBD2	CASRVSGRSTETQYF	TGTGCCAGCAGGGTTAGCGGGAGGAGTACAGAGACCCAGTACTTC
TRBV28	TRBJ1-4	.	TRBD1	CASSSTGTNEKLFF	TGTGCCAGCAGCTCGACAGGGACTAATGAAAAACTGTTTTTT
TRBV6-5	TRBJ2-7	.	TRBD2	CASSYSAGDSYEQYF	TGTGCCAGCAGTTACTCAGCGGGAGACTCCTACGAGCAGTACTTC
TRBV5-1	TRBJ1-1	.	.	CASSSGVVGRITEAFF	TGCGCCAGCAGCTCGGGGGTTGTGGGGCGAATCACTGAAGCTTTCTTT
TRBV9	TRBJ2-1	.	TRBD2	CASSVDLAGGGEQFF	TGTGCCAGCAGCGTAGATCTAGCGGGAGGGGGTGAGCAGTTCTTC
TRBV5-1	TRBJ1-6	.	.	CASSSGANHSPLHF	TGCGCCAGCAGCTCTGGGGCCAATCATTCACCCCTCCACTTT
TRBV12-3/TRBV12-4	TRBJ1-3	.	.	CAEGADGNTIYF	TGTGCCGAAGGGGCAGATGGAAACACCATATATTTT
TRBV7-2	TRBJ2-7	.	TRBD1	CASSSAGGFYEQYF	TGTGCCAGCAGCTCCGCAGGGGGATTTTACGAGCAGTACTTC
TRBV5-1	TRBJ1-4	.	TRBD1	CASSAGTGGEKLFF	TGCGCCAGCAGCGCCGGGACAGGGGGGGAAAAACTGTTTTTT
TRBV6-5	TRBJ1-2	.	TRBD1	CASGRTGGVVYGYTF	TGTGCCAGCGGAAGAACAGGGGGCGTCGTCTATGGCTACACCTTC
TRBV27	TRBJ2-2	once	.	CASSPLRQTNTGELFF	TGTGCCAGCAGTCCGTTGAGACAGACGAACACCGGGGAGCTGTTTTTT
TRBV7-8	TRBJ2-5	.	TRBD2	CATSGLAGGETQYF	TGTGCCACCTCCGGACTAGCGGGAGGGGAGACCCAGTACTTC
TRBV5-5	TRBJ1-1	.	TRBD1	CASSPAGGQGQTEAFF	TGTGCCAGCAGCCCGGCCGGTGGACAGGGACAAACTGAAGCTTTCTTT
TRBV2	TRBJ2-1	.	.	CASSDQGGYNEQFF	TGTGCCAGCAGTGACCAGGGTGGCTACAATGAGCAGTTCTTC
TRBV2	TRBJ2-5	.	.	CASSGGSAYQETQYF	TGTGCCAGCAGTGGGGGTAGCGCGTACCAAGAGACCCAGTACTTC
TRBV4-1	TRBJ2-5	.	.	CASSQTGLVETQYF	TGCGCCAGCAGCCAAACAGGGTTGGTAGAGACCCAGTACTTC
TRBV4-2	TRBJ2-2	.	.	CASSQGGQNTGELFF	TGTGCCAGCAGCCAAGGAGGGCAGAACACCGGGGAGCTGTTTTTT
TRBV30	TRBJ2-3	.	TRBD1	CAWSQGQGSDTQYF	TGTGCCTGGAGCCAGGGACAGGGGTCAGATACGCAGTATTTT
TRBV6-5	TRBJ2-7	.	.	CASSYAGTSTYEQYF	TGTGCCAGCAGTTATGCCGGGACTTCAACCTACGAGCAGTACTTC
TRBV5-1	TRBJ1-1	.	TRBD1	CASSETGRTEAFF	TGCGCCAGCAGCGAGACAGGGCGAACTGAAGCTTTCTTT
TRBV18	TRBJ2-7	.	TRBD2	CASSRSGSFYEQYF	TGTGCCAGCTCACGTAGCGGGAGTTTCTACGAGCAGTACTTC
TRBV29-1	TRBJ1-1	.	TRBD1	CSVERGDRGKAFF	TGCAGCGTTGAGAGGGGGGACAGGGGGAAAGCTTTCTTT
TRBV18	TRBJ1-1	.	.	CASSTTVNTEAFF	TGTGCCAGCTCCACGACAGTGAACACTGAAGCTTTCTTT
TRBV28	TRBJ1-4	.	.	CASSEGGSATNEKLFF	TGTGCCAGCAGCGAGGGAGGATCGGCAACTAATGAAAAACTGTTTTTT
TRBV11-2	TRBJ1-1	few	.	CASSFDGGNTEAFF	TGTGCCAGCAGCTTCGACGGGGGGAACACTGAAGCTTTCTTT
TRBV28	TRBJ1-2	.	.	CASSLVVRGYTF	TGTGCCAGCAGCCTAGTTGTACGTGGCTACACCTTC
TRBV21-1	TRBJ2-7	.	.	CASRLRGGPEYEQYF	TGTGCCAGCAGGCTCCGGGGGGGTCCTGAATACGAGCAGTACTTC
TRBV19	TRBJ2-3	.	TRBD1	CATTTGATDTQYF	TGTGCGACCACCACAGGGGCGACAGATACGCAGTATTTT
TRBV6-5	TRBJ2-6	.	.	CASGTGASGANVLTF	TGTGCCAGCGGCACAGGAGCCTCTGGGGCCAACGTCCTGACTTTC
TRBV7-2	TRBJ1-3	.	.	CASSPSAGTTRSGNTIYF	TGTGCCAGCAGCCCCTCGGCGGGAACGACGCGCTCTGGAAACACCATATATTTT
TRBV4-2	TRBJ2-3	.	TRBD2	CASSEREVDTQYF	TGTGCCAGCAGCGAGCGGGAGGTAGATACGCAGTATTTT
TRBV6-4	TRBJ2-3	.	.	CASSDSGQGMNF	TGTGCCAGCAGTGACTCCGGGCAGGGGATGAATTTT
TRBV5-4	TRBJ1-6	.	.	CASSLWAANSPLHF	TGTGCCAGCAGCTTGTGGGCTGCTAATTCACCCCTCCACTTT
TRBV5-4	TRBJ1-4	.	TRBD1	CASSVGIGTGNEKLFF	TGTGCCAGCAGCGTAGGAATCGGGACAGGGAATGAAAAACTGTTTTTT
TRBV6-2/TRBV6-3	TRBJ2-3	.	TRBD2	CASSSILAGTDTQYF	TGTGCCAGCAGTTCTATACTAGCGGGCACAGATACGCAGTATTTT
TRBV2	TRBJ2-7	.	TRBD1	CASSLTGGWGEQYF	TGTGCCAGCAGCCTGACAGGGGGATGGGGTGAGCAGTACTTC
TRBV19	TRBJ1-5	.	.	CASSILGGDQPQHF	TGTGCCAGTAGTATACTTGGGGGGGATCAGCCCCAGCATTTT
TRBV11-2	TRBJ1-6	.	TRBD1	CASRGQGLGSPLHF	TGTGCCAGCAGGGGACAGGGTTTAGGTTCACCCCTCCACTTT